This passage covers 29 T cell receptor beta chains from one sample sequenced in a study of CD8+CD57+ T cells in acquired aplastic anemia. An expansion of CD8+CD57+ cells by flow cytometry had been shown in patients chosen for sequencing. It was genomic DNA that served as the template for profiling TCR beta VDJ and CDR3. MiXCR, run by TCRdb on the reads, gives a single entry per CDR3 protein. The sample holds 150,000 to 180,000 distinct CDR3 sequences, less than 60% seen once. Sequencing input: sorted CD4+, CD8+, or CD8+CD57+ T cells (not recorded which) from PBMCs. The receptor source for this set is a human donor with aplastic anemia.

This clonotype was seen repeatedly, ten times or more. The chain has TRBV6-2 or TRBV6-3 and TRBJ1-2, with TRBD1 matching over 10 bases. Per the germline V gene, CDR1 is MNHEY and CDR2 is SVGEGT. Trimming at V came to 0 bases and at J to 3 bases, leaving 4 bases not matched to a gene. This CDR3 region has 16 residues. CDR3 DNA: TGTGCCAGCAGTTACTCTCGGGACAGGGGTGACTATGGCTACACCTTC. It yields the protein CASSYSRDRGDYGYTF.

Concerning this clonotype: One junction end disagrees with the germline gene, perhaps due to a read error. The V and J genes are TRBV10-3 and TRBJ1-1, with D perhaps matching TRBD1 (5 bases). Germline V gives CDR1 ENHRY, CDR2 SYGVKD. This CDR3 region has 15 residues. The chain's CDR3 is CASSYTGRANTEAFF. CDR3 bases: TGTGCCAGCAGTTACACAGGCAGGGCGAACACTGAAGCTTTCTTT.

This clonotype has at least ten counts. The CDR3: CSARDVVRGGDTGELFF. The CDR3 DNA sequence: TGCAGTGCTAGAGATGTTGTAAGGGGGGGCGACACCGGGGAGCTGTTTTTT. The chain links TRBV20-1 to TRBJ2-2; D may be TRBD2 (7 bases). CDR1 and CDR2 (germline): DFQATT, SNEGSKA (reference sequence). Trimming stripped 0 bases from V and 3 bases from J, with 17 bases between. The length of the CDR3 is 17 residues.

The chain has TRBV9 and TRBJ1-5; D may be TRBD1 (5 bases). V lost 6 bases to trimming and J lost 10 bases, with 23 bases between them. This CDR3 spans 15 amino acids. Looked up from germline, CDR1 is SGDLS and CDR2 is YYNGEE. CDR3 DNA: TGTGCCAGCAACCGGGACGGCCGTTCAATGGAACCCCAGCATTTT. Amino acids: CASNRDGRSMEPQHF.

This clonotype was counted many times. The gene calls are TRBV2 and TRBJ1-3, with D hard to call. The germline V gene encodes CDR1 SNHLY and CDR2 FYNNEI. CDR3 length: 15 residues. Trimming left V 4 bases short and J 3 bases short, with 13 bases between. CDR3 sequence (DNA): TGTGCCAGCAGTGTGGCGGAGTTTGGTGGAAACACCATATATTTT. The encoded protein is CASSVAEFGGNTIYF.

This sequence joins TRBV12-3 or TRBV12-4 and TRBJ2-3, with 11 bases matching TRBD2. The CDR3 contains 17 residues. Trimming at V came to 4 bases and at J to 2 bases, leaving 8 bases not matched to a gene. The CDR3 protein is CASSWASGGPITDTQYF. CDR3 in DNA: TGTGCCAGCAGTTGGGCTAGCGGGGGGCCCATCACAGATACGCAGTATTTT.

The genes are TRBV14 and TRBJ2-7; TRBD2 matches 10 bases. This CDR3 is 14 amino acids long. Germline assignment: CDR1 SGHDN and CDR2 FVKESK. Unmatched junction bases numbered 6, after V lost 5 bases and J lost 5 bases. CDR3 sequence (DNA): TGTGCCAGCAGCTTACTAGCGGGGTTACACGAGCAGTACTTC. Protein sequence: CASSLLAGLHEQYF.

This clonotype occurred many times. Here the CDR3 reads CASSPGSSYEQYF. CDR3 nucleotides: TGCGCCAGCAGCCCCGGGAGCAGCTACGAGCAGTACTTC. The chain has TRBV4-1 and TRBJ2-7, with D perhaps TRBD2 (6 bases). CDR3 length: 13 amino acids. V shed 4 bases and J shed 3 bases, with 10 bases lying between them. Germline CDR1 MGHRA, CDR2 YSYEKL.

Here the CDR3 reads CASSIGGQGIYGYTF. CDR3 nucleotide sequence: TGTGCCAGTAGTATAGGCGGACAGGGGATCTATGGCTACACCTTC. The J gene is TRBJ1-2, the V gene TRBV19; 9 nucleotides agree with TRBD1. This CDR3 region has 15 residues. The V gene end was trimmed by 1 base and the J gene end by 4 bases; junction bases not matched to a gene: 4. Germline CDR1 reads LNHDA; CDR2 reads SQIVND (reference sequence).

Comments on this clonotype: A read error may account for a junction end that differs from germline. This chain uses TRBV20-1 with TRBJ2-4, with D perhaps matching TRBD2 (6 bases). The CDR3 runs 17 residues. From germline, CDR1 is DFQATT and CDR2 SNEGSKA (reference sequence). This CDR3 is CRARGSEGLIAKNIQYF. CDR3 DNA: TGCAGGGCTAGAGGTTCGGAGGGATTGATAGCCAAAAACATTCAGTACTTC.

The rearrangement uses TRBV20-1 and TRBJ2-7; 7 positions match TRBD1. This CDR3 is built from 13 residues. Germline CDR1 is DFQATT and CDR2 is SNEGSKA (reference sequence). J lost 4 bases, V lost 2 bases, and 5 bases had no gene match. The CDR3 region is CSARSDRRYEQYF. As DNA, the CDR3 is TGCAGTGCTAGATCGGACAGGAGGTACGAGCAGTACTTC.

This clonotype came up many times. The chain combines TRBV12-3 or TRBV12-4 with TRBJ1-2; TRBD1 is a possible D gene (6 bases). CDR3 length: 15 residues. The germline V and J ends were trimmed by 5 bases and 4 bases, with 17 bases remaining between them. The CDR3 DNA follows: TGTGCCAGCAGTCTGACAGGTGGTGGGGCCTATGGCTACACCTTC. Translation gives CASSLTGGGAYGYTF.

This clonotype was recorded at least ten times. V usage is TRBV20-1 and J usage is TRBJ2-3, with TRBD2 identical over 7 bases. CDR1 is DFQATT and CDR2 is SNEGSKA in the germline V gene (reference sequence). The CDR3 runs to 18 residues. The junction had 15 bases not matched to a gene; V was cut back by 0 bases and J by 3 bases. The DNA for the CDR3 is TGCAGTGCTAGAGATAACGCGGGGTCGGCCGGGGGGACAGATACGCAGTATTTT. Amino acid sequence: CSARDNAGSAGGTDTQYF.

This sequence joins TRBV7-9 and TRBJ2-7; D unclear. Per germline, CDR1 SEHNR and CDR2 FQNEAQ (reference sequence). This CDR3 spans 13 amino acids. V was clipped by 6 bases and J by 1 base, with 10 bases between them. Written as DNA, the CDR3 is TGTGCCAGCAGTTTAATCCAATCCTACGAGCAGTACTTC. The encoded protein is CASSLIQSYEQYF.

The chain uses TRBV2 and TRBJ2-7; possible D gene TRBD2, 5 bases. Trimming took 5 bases from V and 0 from J, leaving 14 bases between them. Germline V CDR1 and CDR2: SNHLY, FYNNEI. This CDR3 is built from 15 residues. CDR3 DNA: TGTGCCAGCAGTTACCCAGCGGATGACTCCTACGAGCAGTACTTC. Amino acid sequence: CASSYPADDSYEQYF.

The CDR3 is CSVRDGGYGYTF. The CDR3 nucleotides are TGCAGCGTTCGTGACGGGGGATATGGCTACACCTTC. The chain joins TRBV29-1 to TRBJ1-2, with D perhaps matching TRBD1 (5 bases). CDR3 length equals 12 residues. Trimming stripped 5 bases from V and 5 bases from J, with 12 bases between. CDR1 is SQVTM and CDR2 is ANQGSEA in the germline V gene.

This clonotype has ten or more counts. The V and J genes are TRBV5-1 and TRBJ2-7, with 13 bases fitting TRBD2. The germline V gene encodes CDR1 SGHRS and CDR2 YFSETQ. The V and J ends lost 0 bases and 0 bases, in that order; junction bases with no gene match: 0. The CDR3 runs to 16 residues. CDR3 nucleotides: TGCGCCAGCAGCTTGGGGACTAGCGGGGGCTCCTACGAGCAGTACTTC. This gives the protein CASSLGTSGGSYEQYF.

The chain links TRBV2 to TRBJ2-7; D gene unclear. Trimming cost V 7 bases and J 3 bases, with 7 bases left between them. Germline assignment: CDR1 SNHLY and CDR2 FYNNEI. CDR3 length: 11 amino acids. CDR3 in amino acids: CASNRVYEQYF. The CDR3 DNA reads as TGTGCCAGCAACAGAGTCTACGAGCAGTACTTC. The complete variable domain, with remaining parts taken from reference TRBV2 and TRBJ2-7, reads EPEVTQTPSHQVTQMGQEVILRCVPISNHLYFYWYRQILGQKVEFLVSFYNNEISEKSEIFDDQFSVERPDGSNFTLKIRSTKLEDSAMYFCASNRVYEQYFGPGTRLTVT.

This clonotype was detected only a few times. The chain couples TRBV11-2 to TRBJ2-2, with TRBD1 matching over 11 bases. V gave up 0 bases and J gave up 7 bases; unmatched junction bases: 7. CDR1 is SGHAT and CDR2 is FQNNGV in the germline V gene. This CDR3 is built from 17 residues. CDR3 nucleotide sequence: TGTGCCAGCAGCTTAGATCGGTGGACAGGGGGCAGCGGGGAGCTGTTTTTT. This codes for CASSLDRWTGGSGELFF.

This clonotype was seen a handful of times. The chain couples TRBV25-1 to TRBJ2-3; TRBD2 agrees at 7 bases. The CDR3 is made up of 15 amino acids. Germline V gene lookup returns CDR1 MGHDK and CDR2 SYGVNS. The ends lost 3 bases at V and 2 bases at J; junction bases unmatched: 5. CDR3 loop: CASSDTGRVTDTQYF. The CDR3 DNA sequence: TGTGCCAGCAGTGATACGGGGAGGGTCACAGATACGCAGTATTTT.

The V and J genes are TRBV7-2 and TRBJ1-1; D unresolved. CDR3 size: 12 residues. Looked up from germline, CDR1 is SGHTA and CDR2 is FQGNSA. The V end was cut by 1 base, the J end by 8 bases, with 8 bases between. As DNA, the CDR3 is TGTGCCAGCAGCTTAGACGAGGGAGAAGCTTTCTTT. Protein product: CASSLDEGEAFF.

This clonotype came up many times. The genes are TRBV15 and TRBJ2-1; the D is unclear. This CDR3 region has 13 residues. Trimming left V 0 bases short and J 10 bases short, with 10 bases between. CDR1 is LNHNV and CDR2 is YYDKDF in the germline V gene (reference sequence). CDR3 amino acids: CATSRDVPGEQFF. The CDR3 bases are TGTGCCACCAGCAGAGATGTCCCGGGCGAGCAGTTCTTC.

This clonotype has ten or more counts. The chain is built from TRBV2 and TRBJ1-1; TRBD1 agrees at 8 bases. Unmatched junction bases numbered 16, after V lost 2 bases and J lost 11 bases. This CDR3 is 16 amino acids long. Germline V gives CDR1 SNHLY, CDR2 FYNNEI. The CDR3 spells CASSESRTGPTKRAFF. The DNA for the CDR3 is TGTGCCAGCAGTGAATCGAGGACAGGGCCAACGAAAAGGGCTTTCTTT.

As regards this clonotype: A single base separates this from a much larger clone, so it may be a read error. This chain connects TRBV6-1 to TRBJ2-7; D not certain. The CDR3 sequence is 15 residues long. The germline V gene encodes CDR1 MNHNS and CDR2 SASEGT. V shed 4 bases and J shed 0 bases, with 13 bases lying between them. CDR3 residues: CASSGFGESSYEQYF. The CDR3 DNA reads TGTGCCAGCAGTGGATTTGGCGAATCCTCCTACGAGCAGTACTTC.

The chain carries TRBV19 and TRBJ2-7; TRBD2 matches 9 bases. V was pared by 3 bases and J by 3 bases, with 3 bases of the junction left unmatched. Germline V CDR1 and CDR2: LNHDA, SQIVND (reference sequence). The CDR3 contains 14 residues. In DNA form, the CDR3 reads TGTGCCAGTAGTATTGGTAGCGGGAGCTACGAGCAGTACTTC. Residues: CASSIGSGSYEQYF.

In this sample, this clonotype turned up many times. The rearrangement links TRBV12-3 or TRBV12-4 to TRBJ1-5; 7 bases line up with TRBD1. The CDR3 spans 16 residues. J gave up 6 bases and V 3 bases, and 11 bases lay outside the gene matches. The CDR3 DNA follows: TGTGCCAGCAGTTTCGGTGGTAAGGGGGCTATTCAGCCCCAGCATTTT. Protein product: CASSFGGKGAIQPQHF.

This chain connects TRBV9 to TRBJ2-7; 9 positions agree with TRBD2. Germline V gives CDR1 SGDLS, CDR2 YYNGEE. This CDR3 comprises 14 residues. V shed 0 bases and J 4 bases; nucleotides not matched to a gene: 2. CDR3 amino acids: CASSVGGGAYEQYF. CDR3 nucleotides: TGTGCCAGCAGCGTAGGCGGGGGGGCGTACGAGCAGTACTTC.

The chain couples TRBV20-1 to TRBJ2-7, with 8 positions matching TRBD2. There are 14 residues in the CDR3. Germline values: CDR1 DFQATT, CDR2 SNEGSKA (reference sequence). The ends lost 2 bases at V and 6 bases at J; junction bases unmatched: 9. The CDR3 nucleotides are TGCAGTGCTAGATGGCCAGCGGGAGAACGCGAGCAGTACTTC. It yields the protein CSARWPAGEREQYF.

The chain couples TRBV7-9 to TRBJ2-5, with D perhaps assigned TRBD1 or TRBD2 (5 bases each). This CDR3 has 14 residues. V shed 1 base and J shed 8 bases, with 14 bases lying between them. Germline lookup yields CDR1 SEHNR and CDR2 FQNEAQ (reference sequence). CDR3 amino acids: CASSLGGTSETQYF. The CDR3 DNA follows: TGTGCCAGCAGCTTAGGGGGGACGTCGGAAACCCAGTACTTC.